This passage covers 20 T cell receptor beta chains from one sample sequenced in a study of OX40 agonist ivuxolimab in advanced cancers. TCRdb keeps only in-frame clones here, not all; method: immunoSEQ multiplex PCR. This sample yields 75,000 to 80,000 clones, of which roughly 80% are seen a single time; 4% to 6% belongs to the top ten. The material was CD4+ or CD8+ T cells sorted from blood, obtained in a trial of the OX40 agonist ivuxolimab. These receptors originate from an adult with an advanced solid tumor such as melanoma, head and neck, liver or kidney cancer.

This chain links TRBV6-6 with TRBJ1-2, with D possibly matching TRBD1 (6 bases). The ends were cut back, 2 bases at V and 8 bases at J, with 15 bases in the middle. Germline loops: CDR1 MNHNY, CDR2 SVGAGI (reference sequence). The CDR3 totals 14 residues. CDR3: CASSYPDSPRGYTF. DNA for the CDR3: TGTGCCAGCAGTTACCCGGACAGCCCGAGGGGCTACACCTTC.

The rearrangement uses TRBV11-3 and TRBJ2-1; 11 nucleotides align to TRBD2. Germline CDR1 and CDR2: SGHNT and YENEEA. This CDR3 is built from 15 residues. Trimming at V came to 5 bases and at J to 4 bases, leaving 4 bases not matched to a gene. The CDR3, as DNA: TGTGCCAGCAGCGTAACTAGCGGGGGATACAATGAGCAGTTCTTC. Protein sequence: CASSVTSGGYNEQFF. Based on the CDR3 plus reference TRBV11-3 and TRBJ2-1, the full variable domain is EAGVVQSPRYKIIEKKQPVAFWCNPISGHNTLYWYLQNLGQGPELLIRYENEEAVDDSQLPKDRFSAERLKGVDSTLKIQPAELGDSAVYLCASSVTSGGYNEQFFGPGTRLTVL.

The chain is built from TRBV29-1 and TRBJ2-1, with TRBD2 matching 8 bases. There are 19 residues in the CDR3. J gave up 4 bases and V 3 bases, and 20 bases lay outside the gene matches. Germline V gene sequence: CDR1 SQVTM, CDR2 ANQGSEA. The CDR3, as DNA: TGCAGCGTTGACTGGGGGCTAGCGGGTGGGAATGGAGGGTACAATGAGCAGTTCTTC. It is translated as CSVDWGLAGGNGGYNEQFF.

The chain joins TRBV30 to TRBJ1-4, with D unclear. Trimming pared 2 bases from V and 4 bases from J, leaving 5 bases between. From germline, CDR1 is GTSNPN and CDR2 SVGIG (reference sequence). The CDR3 has 12 amino acids. The CDR3 here is CAWSSSNEKLFF. The CDR3 DNA reads as TGTGCCTGGAGTTCGAGTAATGAAAAACTGTTTTTT.

This rearrangement joins TRBV7-6 to TRBJ1-2, with D tentatively TRBD1 (5 bases). Germline CDR1 and CDR2: SGHVS and FNYEAQ. The germline V and J ends were trimmed by 5 bases and 11 bases, with 12 bases remaining between them. This CDR3 is built from 11 residues. The CDR3 region is CASSTRDGYTF. CDR3 sequence (DNA): TGTGCCAGCAGCACCCGGGACGGGTACACCTTC.

This clone was found once. J is TRBJ2-5 and V is TRBV30; 10 positions match TRBD1. V lost 0 bases to trimming and J lost 2 bases; unmatched junction nucleotides: 3. Germline V gene lookup returns CDR1 GTSNPN and CDR2 SVGIG (reference sequence). The CDR3 runs 15 residues. The CDR3 sequence is CAWSVGQGTQETQYF. CDR3 bases: TGTGCCTGGAGTGTGGGACAGGGGACTCAAGAGACCCAGTACTTC.

This clone was counted a few times. The chain combines TRBV6-1 with TRBJ1-5, with no clear D. CDR1 and CDR2 from the germline V gene are MNHNS and SASEGT. The CDR3 is made up of 14 amino acids. V dropped 2 bases and J dropped 4 bases, with 9 bases sitting between them. CDR3 nucleotides: TGTGCCAGCAGTGAACAGGTTCGAAATCAGCCCCAGCATTTT. Its protein is CASSEQVRNQPQHF.

The chain is built from TRBV7-8 and TRBJ2-5; D uncertain. The better agreement between TRBJ2-7 and the DNA end casts doubt on the J call. CDR1 is SGHVS and CDR2 is FQNEAQ in the germline V gene. This CDR3 has 14 amino acids. The CDR3 protein is CASSLNSYSYEQYF. The CDR3 nucleotides read TGTGCCAGCAGCTTAAACTCATACTCCTACGAGCAGTACTTC.

This chain links TRBV30 with TRBJ2-5; no reliable D call. V was clipped by 2 bases and J by 2 bases, with 9 bases between them. In germline, CDR1 is GTSNPN, CDR2 SVGIG (reference sequence). The CDR3 consists of 13 residues. This CDR3 is CAWSLLTQETQYF. The DNA for the CDR3 is TGTGCCTGGAGTTTATTAACTCAAGAGACCCAGTACTTC.

This clone is judged medium-sized. The J gene is TRBJ1-2, the V gene TRBV9; TRBD1 agrees at 8 bases. The CDR3 extends over 15 amino acids. The germline V gene encodes CDR1 SGDLS and CDR2 YYNGEE. V was clipped by 3 bases and J by 5 bases; unmatched bases: 9. CDR3 DNA: TGTGCCAGCAGCGCCGGTCATCAGGGGGCGTATGGCTACACCTTC. Translated, it gives CASSAGHQGAYGYTF.

This clone was seen just once. J is TRBJ2-7 and V is TRBV5-4; D perhaps matches TRBD1 (6 bases). Germline CDR1 and CDR2: SGHNT and YYREEE (reference sequence). The CDR3 extends over 13 amino acids. V was trimmed by 4 bases and J by 5 bases, leaving 13 bases between them. CDR3 DNA sequence: TGTGCCAGCAGCCCCCAGGGGTTCAACGAGCAGTACTTC. It specifies CASSPQGFNEQYF.

The chain employs TRBV4-1 and TRBJ1-1, with 7 positions matching TRBD1. The CDR3 is 14 residues long. Germline values: CDR1 MGHRA, CDR2 YSYEKL. Unmatched junction bases numbered 3, after V lost 4 bases and J lost 1 base. The CDR3 nucleotides are TGCGCCAGCAGCCCGGGACAGCAGAACACTGAAGCTTTCTTT. Its protein product is CASSPGQQNTEAFF.

This clone came up a few times. The CDR3 nucleotides read TGTGCCAGTAGTATTCAGCTAGCGGGGCACAATGAGCAGTTCTTC. It codes for CASSIQLAGHNEQFF. The chain employs TRBV19 and TRBJ2-1; 9 nucleotides match TRBD2. This CDR3 has 15 amino acids. CDR1 and CDR2 (germline): LNHDA, SQIVND (reference sequence). J lost 5 bases, V lost 3 bases, and 5 bases had no gene match. Supplemented by reference TRBV19 and TRBJ2-1, the full variable domain reads DGGITQSPKYLFRKEGQNVTLSCEQNLNHDAMYWYRQDPGQGLRLIYYSQIVNDFQKGDIAEGYSVSREKKESFPLTVTSAQKNPTAFYLCASSIQLAGHNEQFFGPGTRLTVL.

This clone appeared a few times. V and J are TRBV11-2 and TRBJ2-3, with D unclear. Germline V lookup: CDR1 SGHAT, CDR2 FQNNGV. This CDR3 region has 13 residues. Trimming removed 5 bases at V and 6 bases at J, with 12 bases between. CDR3 bases: TGTGCCAGCAGCCCAGTGACCACGGATACGCAGTATTTT. Amino acid sequence: CASSPVTTDTQYF.

The chain recombines TRBV29-1 with TRBJ2-2, with a tentative D call TRBD1 (6 bases). V lost 1 base and J lost 4, with 13 bases in between. This CDR3 is built from 15 residues. Germline V CDR1 and CDR2: SQVTM, ANQGSEA. CDR3 coding DNA: TGCAGCGTTGAAGTGGGGGCCTCTTCCACCGGGGAGCTGTTTTTT. It yields the protein CSVEVGASSTGELFF.

The rearrangement uses TRBV6-5 and TRBJ1-1; no reliable D call. The CDR3 contains 11 residues. V lost 6 bases to trimming and J lost 11 bases, with 13 bases between them. In germline, CDR1 is MNHEY, CDR2 SVGAGI. CDR3 sequence reads: CASRDYKAAFF. The CDR3 coding sequence is TGTGCCAGCAGAGACTACAAAGCCGCTTTCTTT.

CDR3 sequence: CASSFFGDYTGELFF. In DNA form, the CDR3 reads TGTGCCAGCAGCTTTTTCGGGGATTACACCGGGGAGCTGTTTTTT. The chain is built from TRBV7-9 and TRBJ2-2; possible D gene TRBD2, 5 bases. Trimming took 3 bases from V and 3 from J, leaving 11 bases between them. CDR3 size: 15 residues. Germline assignment: CDR1 SEHNR and CDR2 FQNEAQ (reference sequence).

The chain carries TRBV7-2 and TRBJ2-7; D not resolved. CDR3 length equals 11 residues. Trimming took off 1 base at V and 6 bases at J, with 4 bases between the two ends. Per germline, CDR1 SGHTA and CDR2 FQGNSA. CDR3 DNA: TGTGCCAGCAGCTTAGTCGGCGAGCAGTACTTC. It codes for CASSLVGEQYF.

This clone was seen a few times. CDR3 sequence (DNA): TGTGCCAGCACAGGGCACTCTGGGGCCAACGTCCTGACTTTC. It is translated as CASTGHSGANVLTF. The rearrangement joins TRBV28 to TRBJ2-6; weak D call: TRBD1 (5 bases). Germline loops: CDR1 MDHEN, CDR2 SYDVKM. The CDR3 consists of 14 residues. The V end lost 7 bases, the J end lost 0 bases, and 7 bases lay between the germline ends.

As concerns this clone: The same CDR3 can be traced to other DNA sequences in this sample. The gene calls are TRBV7-2 and TRBJ1-2, with D tentatively TRBD1 (6 bases). Trimming stripped 1 base from V and 7 bases from J, with 22 bases between. Germline CDR1 is SGHTA and CDR2 is FQGNSA. The CDR3 loop spans 17 amino acids. The CDR3 coding sequence is TGTGCCAGCAGCTTAGAAGGCGGGTCAGGGGCGAGGGGTGGCTACACCTTC. Translating gives CASSLEGGSGARGGYTF.